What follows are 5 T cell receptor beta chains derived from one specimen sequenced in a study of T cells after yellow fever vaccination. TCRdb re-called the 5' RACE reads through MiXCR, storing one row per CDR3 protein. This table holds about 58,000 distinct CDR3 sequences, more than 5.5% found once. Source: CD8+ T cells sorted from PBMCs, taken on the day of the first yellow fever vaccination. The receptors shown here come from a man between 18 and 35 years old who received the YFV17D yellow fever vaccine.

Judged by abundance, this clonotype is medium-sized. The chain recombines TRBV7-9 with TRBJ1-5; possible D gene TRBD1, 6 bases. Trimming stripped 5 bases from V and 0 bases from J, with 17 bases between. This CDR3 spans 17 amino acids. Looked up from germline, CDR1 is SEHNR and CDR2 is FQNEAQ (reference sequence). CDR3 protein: CASSSYEGGYSNQPQHF. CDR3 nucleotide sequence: TGTGCCAGCAGCAGTTACGAAGGGGGATATAGCAATCAGCCCCAGCATTTT.

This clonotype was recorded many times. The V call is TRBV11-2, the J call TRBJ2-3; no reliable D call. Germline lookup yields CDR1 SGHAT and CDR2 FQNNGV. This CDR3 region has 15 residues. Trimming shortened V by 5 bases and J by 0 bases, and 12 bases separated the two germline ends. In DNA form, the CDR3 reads TGTGCCAGCAGCCCTACCGGGCTTAGCACAGATACGCAGTATTTT. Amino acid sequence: CASSPTGLSTDTQYF.

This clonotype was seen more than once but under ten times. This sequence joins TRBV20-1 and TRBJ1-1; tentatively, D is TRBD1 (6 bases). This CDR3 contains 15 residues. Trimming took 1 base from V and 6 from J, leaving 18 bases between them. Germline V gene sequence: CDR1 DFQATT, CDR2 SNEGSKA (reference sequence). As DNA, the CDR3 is TGCAGTGCTAGAGGGCTAAAAGACAGGTCCCCTGAAGCTTTCTTT. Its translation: CSARGLKDRSPEAFF.

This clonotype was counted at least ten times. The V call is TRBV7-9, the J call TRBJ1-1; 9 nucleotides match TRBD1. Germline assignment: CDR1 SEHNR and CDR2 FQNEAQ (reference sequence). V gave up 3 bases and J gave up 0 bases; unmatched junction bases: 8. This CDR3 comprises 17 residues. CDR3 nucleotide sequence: TGTGCCAGCAGCTTTCCGGACAGGGGAATTGTGAACACTGAAGCTTTCTTT. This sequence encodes CASSFPDRGIVNTEAFF.

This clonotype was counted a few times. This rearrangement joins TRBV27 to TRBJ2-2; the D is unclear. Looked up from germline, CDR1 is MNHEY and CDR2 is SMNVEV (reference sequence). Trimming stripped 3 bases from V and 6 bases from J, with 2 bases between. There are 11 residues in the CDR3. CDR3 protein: CASSFAGELFF. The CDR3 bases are TGTGCCAGCAGTTTCGCCGGGGAGCTGTTTTTT.